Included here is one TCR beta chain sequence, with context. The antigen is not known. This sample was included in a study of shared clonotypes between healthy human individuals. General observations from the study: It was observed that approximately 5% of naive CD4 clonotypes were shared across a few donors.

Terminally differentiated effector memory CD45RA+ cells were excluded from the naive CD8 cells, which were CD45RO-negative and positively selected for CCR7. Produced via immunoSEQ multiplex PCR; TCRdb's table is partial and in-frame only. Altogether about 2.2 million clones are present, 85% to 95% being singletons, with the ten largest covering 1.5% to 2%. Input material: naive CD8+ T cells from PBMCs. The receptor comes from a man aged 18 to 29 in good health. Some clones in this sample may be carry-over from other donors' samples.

Written as DNA, the CDR3 is TGTGCCAGCAGCTTGCCGGTAACGGTCATGAACACTGAAGCTTTCTTT. It codes for CASSLPVTVMNTEAFF. The gene calls are TRBV7-2 and TRBJ1-1, with D uncertain. From germline, CDR1 is SGHTA and CDR2 FQGNSA. The V end lost 3 bases, the J end lost 0 bases, and 14 bases lay between the germline ends. The CDR3 has 16 residues.